A single sample is the source of the 11 T cell receptor beta chains below, sequenced in a study of technical replicates of blood from a handful of donors (dated by TCRdb to 2017 to 2019). Library preparation employed the immunoSEQ multiplex PCR assay. Not all clones reach the TCRdb copy of this immuneACCESS table, which keeps in-frame sequences only. Checked studies attribute under half of the gap to unresolved V genes and leave the rest unexplained. This sample comprises 7,500 to 9,500 clones, roughly 89% of them detected only once. 7.5% to 9.5% of the sample lies in the top ten. The sample consisted of PBMCs. The source is a human donor in good health.

The rearrangement links TRBV7-3 to TRBJ2-2, with a possible D match to TRBD2 (6 bases). Trimming removed 6 bases at V and 3 bases at J, with 14 bases between. From germline, CDR1 is SGHTA and CDR2 FQGTGA. CDR3 size: 15 residues. The CDR3 DNA follows: TGTGCCAGCAGTCCCGGGACTCACCACACCGGGGAGCTGTTTTTT. This codes for CASSPGTHHTGELFF.

The V gene is TRBV5-1, the J gene TRBJ2-7; the D gene is possibly TRBD2 (6 bases). V was cut by 4 bases and J by 1 base, with 15 bases left in between. This CDR3 spans 15 amino acids. The germline V gene has CDR1 SGHRS and CDR2 YFSETQ. DNA for the CDR3: TGCGCCAGCAGCCAGACGGGGGATGGGTCCTACGAGCAGTACTTC. This encodes CASSQTGDGSYEQYF. Based on the CDR3 plus reference TRBV5-1 and TRBJ2-7, the full variable domain is KAGVTQTPRYLIKTRGQQVTLSCSPISGHRSVSWYQQTPGQGLQFLFEYFSETQRNKGNFPGRFSGRQFSNSRSEMNVSTLELGDSALYLCASSQTGDGSYEQYFGPGTRLTVT.

The chain has TRBV19 and TRBJ2-1; D is possibly TRBD2 (5 bases). Germline-derived CDR1 and CDR2 are LNHDA and SQIVND (reference sequence). V dropped 7 bases and J dropped 8 bases, with 12 bases sitting between them. CDR3 length equals 12 residues. The CDR3 coding sequence is TGTGCCAGTACAACCGGGGTGCATGAGCAGTTCTTC. Its protein product is CASTTGVHEQFF.

The CDR3: CASSFAARDRGPDTQYF. The CDR3 DNA follows: TGTGCCAGCAGCTTCGCGGCAAGGGACAGGGGGCCAGATACGCAGTATTTT. The V gene is TRBV13, the J gene TRBJ2-3, with 12 bases aligning to TRBD1. After removal of 3 bases from V and 4 bases from J, the junction contained 8 bases not matched to a gene. The germline V gene encodes CDR1 PRHDT and CDR2 FYEKMQ (reference sequence). The CDR3 runs 17 residues.

This rearrangement joins TRBV5-6 to TRBJ1-4; 7 bases fit TRBD1. The J segment lost 4 bases and the V segment lost 6 bases, leaving 6 bases of the junction unmatched. The CDR3 extends over 14 amino acids. Germline V CDR1 and CDR2: SGHDT, YYEEEE. In nucleotides, the CDR3 is TGTGCCAGCAACTGGGGACAGAGTAATGAAAAACTGTTTTTT. It encodes CASNWGQSNEKLFF.

J is TRBJ2-7 and V is TRBV6-5; TRBD1 matches at 7 bases. With V trimmed by 6 bases and J by 1 base, 3 bases remained unmatched. The CDR3 has 13 residues. Germline CDR1 is MNHEY and CDR2 is SVGAGI. Here the CDR3 reads CASRGQPSYEQYF. CDR3 nucleotide sequence: TGTGCCAGCAGGGGACAGCCTTCCTACGAGCAGTACTTC.

The chain joins TRBV2 to TRBJ2-7; D possibly corresponds to TRBD2 (7 bases). Germline assignment: CDR1 SNHLY and CDR2 FYNNEI. This CDR3 comprises 17 residues. Trimming stripped 6 bases from V and 4 bases from J, with 25 bases between. The CDR3 spells CASSYPARGRGEYEQYF. CDR3 coding DNA: TGTGCCAGCAGCTACCCGGCCCGGGGGAGGGGGGAGTACGAGCAGTACTTC.

The V and J genes are TRBV2 and TRBJ2-1, with 13 positions matching TRBD2. The CDR3 consists of 16 residues. Germline-derived CDR1 and CDR2 are SNHLY and FYNNEI. The V gene end was trimmed by 8 bases and the J gene end by 0 bases; junction bases not matched to a gene: 4. This CDR3 reads CASVRTSGSSYNEQFF. For the CDR3, the DNA is TGTGCCAGCGTACGGACTAGCGGGAGCTCCTACAATGAGCAGTTCTTC.

V and J are TRBV4-2 and TRBJ2-1, with D maybe TRBD2 (6 bases). The V end lost 4 bases, the J end lost 8 bases, and 12 bases lay between the germline ends. This CDR3 comprises 13 residues. Germline V lookup: CDR1 LGHNA, CDR2 YNFKEQ. CDR3 protein: CASSPRLEDEQFF. CDR3 coding DNA: TGTGCCAGCAGCCCCCGACTAGAGGATGAGCAGTTCTTC.

The chain carries TRBV28 and TRBJ2-7, with D perhaps TRBD2 (6 bases). V was pared by 7 bases and J by 4 bases, with 11 bases between. CDR1 is MDHEN, CDR2 SYDVKM, per germline. This CDR3 has 12 residues. CDR3 in DNA: TGTGCCAGCACCCGGGGGAAATACGAGCAGTACTTC. Translation gives CASTRGKYEQYF.

CDR3 sequence (DNA): TGCGCCAGCAGCTTGGGTTCAGGGGCCGGGGAGCTGTTTTTT. Residues: CASSLGSGAGELFF. This chain connects TRBV5-1 to TRBJ2-2; perhaps TRBD1 as D (6 bases). Trimming left V 0 bases short and J 6 bases short, with 9 bases between. The CDR3 runs 14 residues. The germline CDR1 and CDR2 sequences are SGHRS and YFSETQ. The full variable domain, with the rest looked up from reference TRBV5-1 and TRBJ2-2, is KAGVTQTPRYLIKTRGQQVTLSCSPISGHRSVSWYQQTPGQGLQFLFEYFSETQRNKGNFPGRFSGRQFSNSRSEMNVSTLELGDSALYLCASSLGSGAGELFFGEGSRLTVL.